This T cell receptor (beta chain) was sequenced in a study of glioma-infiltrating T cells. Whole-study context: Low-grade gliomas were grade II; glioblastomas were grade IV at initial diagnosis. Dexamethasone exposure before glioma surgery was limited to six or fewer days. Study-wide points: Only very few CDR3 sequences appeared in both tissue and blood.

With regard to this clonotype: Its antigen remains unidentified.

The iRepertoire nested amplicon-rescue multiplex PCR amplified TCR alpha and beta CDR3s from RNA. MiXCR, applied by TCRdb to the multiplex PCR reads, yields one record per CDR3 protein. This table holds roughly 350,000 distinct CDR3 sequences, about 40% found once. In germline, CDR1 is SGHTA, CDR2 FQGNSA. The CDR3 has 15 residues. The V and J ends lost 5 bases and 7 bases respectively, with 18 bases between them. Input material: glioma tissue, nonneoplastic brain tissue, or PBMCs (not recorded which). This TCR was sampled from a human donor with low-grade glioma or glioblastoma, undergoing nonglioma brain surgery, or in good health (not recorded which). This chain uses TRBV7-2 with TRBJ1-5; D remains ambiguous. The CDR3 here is CASSPDIGFWQPQHF. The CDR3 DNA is TGTGCCAGCAGCCCGGATATCGGGTTCTGGCAGCCCCAGCATTTT.